This record covers a single T cell receptor (beta chain). Its antigen remains unidentified. J lost 7 bases, V lost 1 base, and 5 bases had no gene match. The CDR3 is made up of 15 amino acids. CDR1 is SEHNR, CDR2 FQNEAQ, per germline (reference sequence). The data derive from a study of cytomegalovirus exposure and HLA in healthy donors. Turning to the study itself: Membership in the Caucasian-associated ancestry cluster was found for 75% to 90% of nearly 400 genotyped donors. Broader study findings: Altogether, some 170 TCR beta chains were recorded as cytomegalovirus-associated. In all likelihood, a cluster of highly shared sequence variants was a sequencing artifact.

The PCR contained 60 Vbeta and 13 Jbeta primers. Sequenced by immunoSEQ multiplex PCR; TCRdb stores in-frame clones only, minus some. Among 90,000 to 100,000 clones listed, roughly 70% were seen once. Sequences were obtained from PBMCs. This clonotype was obtained from a male donor in good health and CMV-seronegative. V usage is TRBV7-9 and J usage is TRBJ2-1; 9 bases are a match to TRBD2. DNA of the CDR3: TGTGCCAGCAGCTTAGTAGCGGGAGTGGGGAATGAGCAGTTCTTC. Translated, it gives CASSLVAGVGNEQFF.